Many counts were recorded for the clone carrying this T cell receptor beta chain. The CDR3 totals 16 residues. The germline CDR1 and CDR2 sequences are LGHNA and YSLEER. V lost 0 bases, J lost 1 base, and 10 bases lay in between. The entry originates in a study of T cells after yellow fever vaccination. Findings of the study overall: Booster sampling recovered most clones from primary vaccination (under 97% CD4, approximately 90% CD8).

The 5'RACE template-switching step produced TCR cDNA and added a universal primer site and UMIs. TCRdb independently ran MiXCR on the 5' RACE reads; one entry per CDR3 protein. The table shows over 45,000 distinct CDR3 sequences, with 5% to 6.5% occurring only once. The clonotype originates from a man between 18 and 29 years old who received the YFV17D yellow fever vaccine. Sequenced here: PBMCs, either bulk or a sorted T-cell subset (CD4+, CD8+, memory, or dextramer-sorted; not recorded which), sampled on the day of the yellow fever booster vaccination. The chain uses TRBV4-3 and TRBJ1-3; D is uncertain. Written as DNA, the CDR3 is TGCGCCAGCAGCCAAGACCGAGGGCGATCTGGAAACACCATATATTTT. Translated: CASSQDRGRSGNTIYF.